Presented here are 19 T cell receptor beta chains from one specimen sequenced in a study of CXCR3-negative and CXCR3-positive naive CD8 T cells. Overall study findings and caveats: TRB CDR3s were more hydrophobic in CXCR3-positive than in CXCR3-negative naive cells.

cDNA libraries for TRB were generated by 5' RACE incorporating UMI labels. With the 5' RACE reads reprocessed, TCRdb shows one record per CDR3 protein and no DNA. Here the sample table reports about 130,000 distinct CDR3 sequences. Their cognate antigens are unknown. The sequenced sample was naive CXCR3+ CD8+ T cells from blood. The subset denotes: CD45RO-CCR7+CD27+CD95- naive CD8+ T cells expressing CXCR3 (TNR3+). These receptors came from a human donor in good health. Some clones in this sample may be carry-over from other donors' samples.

The CDR3 is CASSKNAGWETQYF. This chain joins TRBV21-1 and TRBJ2-5. TRBV21-1 constitutes a pseudogene. The CDR3 totals 14 residues.

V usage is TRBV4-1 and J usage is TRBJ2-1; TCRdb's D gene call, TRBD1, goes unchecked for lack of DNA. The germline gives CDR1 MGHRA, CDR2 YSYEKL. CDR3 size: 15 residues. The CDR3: CASSQGQGNYNEQFF.

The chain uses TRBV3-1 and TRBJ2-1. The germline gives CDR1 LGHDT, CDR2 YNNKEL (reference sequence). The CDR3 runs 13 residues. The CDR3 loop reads CASRPLDDNEQFF.

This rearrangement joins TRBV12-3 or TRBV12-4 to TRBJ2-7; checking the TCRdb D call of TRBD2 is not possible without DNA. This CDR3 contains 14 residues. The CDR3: CASSFLLAGVEQYF.

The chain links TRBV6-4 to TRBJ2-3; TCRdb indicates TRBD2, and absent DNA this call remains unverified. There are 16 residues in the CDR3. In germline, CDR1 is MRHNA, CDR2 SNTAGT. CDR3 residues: CASSEAAGGSTDTQYF.

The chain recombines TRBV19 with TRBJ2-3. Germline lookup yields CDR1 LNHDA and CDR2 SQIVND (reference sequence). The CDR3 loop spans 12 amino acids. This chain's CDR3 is CASRDQTDTQYF.

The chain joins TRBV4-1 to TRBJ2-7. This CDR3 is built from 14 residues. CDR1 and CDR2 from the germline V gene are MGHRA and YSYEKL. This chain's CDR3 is CASSPHTKQYEQYF.

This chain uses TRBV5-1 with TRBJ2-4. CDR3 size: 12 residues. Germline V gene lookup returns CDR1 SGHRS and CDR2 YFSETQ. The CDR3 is CASSLDRNIQYF.

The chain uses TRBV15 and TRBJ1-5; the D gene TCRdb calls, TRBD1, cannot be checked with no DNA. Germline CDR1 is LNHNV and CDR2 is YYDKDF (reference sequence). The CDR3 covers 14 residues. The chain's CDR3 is CATSGGWGDQPQHF.

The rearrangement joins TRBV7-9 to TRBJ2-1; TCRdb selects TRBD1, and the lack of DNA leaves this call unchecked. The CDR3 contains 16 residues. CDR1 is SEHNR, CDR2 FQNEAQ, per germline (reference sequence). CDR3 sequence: CASSLLGQAIYNEQFF.

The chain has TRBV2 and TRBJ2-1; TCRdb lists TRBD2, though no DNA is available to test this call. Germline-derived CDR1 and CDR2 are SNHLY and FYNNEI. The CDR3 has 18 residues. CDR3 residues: CASSGSGLAGHTYNEQFF.

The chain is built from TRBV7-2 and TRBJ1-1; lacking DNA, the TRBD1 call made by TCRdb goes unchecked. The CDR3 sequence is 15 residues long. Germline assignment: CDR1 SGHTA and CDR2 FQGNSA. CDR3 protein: CASSLIGGAGSEAFF.

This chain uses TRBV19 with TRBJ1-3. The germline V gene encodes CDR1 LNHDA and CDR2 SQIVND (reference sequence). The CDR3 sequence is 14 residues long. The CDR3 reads CASKEGKSGNTIYF. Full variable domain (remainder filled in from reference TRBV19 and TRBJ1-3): DGGITQSPKYLFRKEGQNVTLSCEQNLNHDAMYWYRQDPGQGLRLIYYSQIVNDFQKGDIAEGYSVSREKKESFPLTVTSAQKNPTAFYLCASKEGKSGNTIYFGEGSWLTVV.

The CDR3 sequence: CSGVTGINYGYTF. The chain has TRBV29-1 and TRBJ1-2; checking the TCRdb D call of TRBD1 is not possible without DNA. The germline V gene encodes CDR1 SQVTM and CDR2 ANQGSEA. This CDR3 has 13 residues. Based on the CDR3 plus reference TRBV29-1 and TRBJ1-2, the full variable domain is SAVISQKPSRDICQRGTSLTIQCQVDSQVTMMFWYRQQPGQSLTLIATANQGSEATYESGFVIDKFPISRPNLTFSTLTVSNMSPEDSSIYLCSGVTGINYGYTFGSGTRLTVV.

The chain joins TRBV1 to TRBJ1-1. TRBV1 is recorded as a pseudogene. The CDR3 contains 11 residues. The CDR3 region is CTSSQDGKAFF.

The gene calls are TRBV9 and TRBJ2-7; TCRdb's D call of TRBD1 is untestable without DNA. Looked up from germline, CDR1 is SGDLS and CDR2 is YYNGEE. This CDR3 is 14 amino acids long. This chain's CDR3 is CASSPMTEGYEQYF.

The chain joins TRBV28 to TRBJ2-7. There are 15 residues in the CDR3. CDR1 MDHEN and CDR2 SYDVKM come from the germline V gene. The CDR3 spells CASSSIGGNPGEQYF.

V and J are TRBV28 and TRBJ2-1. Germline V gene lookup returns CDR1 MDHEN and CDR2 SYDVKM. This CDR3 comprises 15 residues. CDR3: CASINSDDIYNEQFF.

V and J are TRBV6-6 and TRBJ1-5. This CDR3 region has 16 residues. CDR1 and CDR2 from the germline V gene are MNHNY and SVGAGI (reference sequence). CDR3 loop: CASSIVGPSYNQPQHF.